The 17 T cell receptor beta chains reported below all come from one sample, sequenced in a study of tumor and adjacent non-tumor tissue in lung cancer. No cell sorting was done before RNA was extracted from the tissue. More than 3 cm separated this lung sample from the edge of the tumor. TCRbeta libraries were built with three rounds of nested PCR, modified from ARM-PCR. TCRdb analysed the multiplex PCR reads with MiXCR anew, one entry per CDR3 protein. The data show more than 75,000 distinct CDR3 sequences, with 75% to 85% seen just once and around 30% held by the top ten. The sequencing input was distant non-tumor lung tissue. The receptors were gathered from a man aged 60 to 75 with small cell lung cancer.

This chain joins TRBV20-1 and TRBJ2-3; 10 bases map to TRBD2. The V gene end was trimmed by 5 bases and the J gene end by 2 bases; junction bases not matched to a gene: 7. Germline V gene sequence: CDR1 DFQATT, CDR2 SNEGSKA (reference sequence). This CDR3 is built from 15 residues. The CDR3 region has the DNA TGCAGTGCTTATCCTCTAGCGGGAGACACAGATACGCAGTATTTT. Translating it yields CSAYPLAGDTDTQYF.

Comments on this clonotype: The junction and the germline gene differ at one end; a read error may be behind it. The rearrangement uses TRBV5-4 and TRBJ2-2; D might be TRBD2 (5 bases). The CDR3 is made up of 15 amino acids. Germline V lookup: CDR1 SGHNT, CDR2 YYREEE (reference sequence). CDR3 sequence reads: CASSSRLTNTWELFF. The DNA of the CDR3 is TGTGCCAGCAGCTCCAGACTAACGAACACCTGGGAACTGTTTTTT.

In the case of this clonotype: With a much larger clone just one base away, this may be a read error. The CDR3: CASSFSRSIDTQYF. CDR3 sequence (DNA): TGTGCCAGCAGTTTCTCCAGGAGCATAGATACGCAGTATTTT. This chain uses TRBV28 with TRBJ2-3, with D unclear. The CDR3 length is 14 residues. CDR1 MDHEN and CDR2 SYDVKM come from the germline V gene.

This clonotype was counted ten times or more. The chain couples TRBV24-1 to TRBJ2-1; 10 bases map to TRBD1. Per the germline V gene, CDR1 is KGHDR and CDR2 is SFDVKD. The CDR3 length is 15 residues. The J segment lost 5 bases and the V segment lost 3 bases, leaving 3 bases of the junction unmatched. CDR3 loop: CATSDPGTGDNEQFF. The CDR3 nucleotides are TGTGCCACCAGTGATCCCGGGACAGGGGACAATGAGCAGTTCTTC.

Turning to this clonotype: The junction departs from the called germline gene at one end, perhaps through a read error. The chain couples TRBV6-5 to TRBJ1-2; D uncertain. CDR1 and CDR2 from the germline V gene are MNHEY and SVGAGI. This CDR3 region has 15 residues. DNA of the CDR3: TGTGACAGCAGTTCTGGCCCTCTCAGAGACTATGGCTACACCTTC. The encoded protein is CDSSSGPLRDYGYTF.

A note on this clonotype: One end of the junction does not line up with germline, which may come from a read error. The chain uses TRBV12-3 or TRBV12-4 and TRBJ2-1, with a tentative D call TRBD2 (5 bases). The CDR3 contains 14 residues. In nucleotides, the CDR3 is TGTGCCAGCGGTTTGAACAGCGGATCAAATGAGCAGTTCTTC. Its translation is CASGLNSGSNEQFF.

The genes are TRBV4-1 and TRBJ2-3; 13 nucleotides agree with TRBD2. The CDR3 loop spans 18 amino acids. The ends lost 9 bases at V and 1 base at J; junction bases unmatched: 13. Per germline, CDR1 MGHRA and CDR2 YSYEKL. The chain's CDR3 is CASSSLSGTSGGTDTQYF. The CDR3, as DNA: TGCGCCAGTAGCAGCCTTTCCGGGACTAGCGGGGGCACAGATACGCAGTATTTT.

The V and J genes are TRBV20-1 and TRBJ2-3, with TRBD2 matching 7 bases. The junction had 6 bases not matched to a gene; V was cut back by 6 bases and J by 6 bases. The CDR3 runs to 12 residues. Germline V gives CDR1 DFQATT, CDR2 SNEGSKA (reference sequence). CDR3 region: CSAMGGEDTQYF. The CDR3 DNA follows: TGCAGTGCCATGGGAGGGGAGGATACGCAGTATTTT.

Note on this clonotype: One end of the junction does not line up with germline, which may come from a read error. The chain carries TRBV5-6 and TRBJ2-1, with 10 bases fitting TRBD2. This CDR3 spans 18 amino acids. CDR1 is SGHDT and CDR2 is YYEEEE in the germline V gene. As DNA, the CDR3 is TGTTCCAGCAGCAGTCCAGGACTAGCGGAGCCGACCTACAATGAGCAGTTCTTC. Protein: CSSSSPGLAEPTYNEQFF.

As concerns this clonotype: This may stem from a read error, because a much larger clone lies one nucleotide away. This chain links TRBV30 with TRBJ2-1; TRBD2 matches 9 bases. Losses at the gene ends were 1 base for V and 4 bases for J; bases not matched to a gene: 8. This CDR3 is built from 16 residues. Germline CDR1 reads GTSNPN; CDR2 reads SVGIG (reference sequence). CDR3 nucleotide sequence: TGTGCCTGGAGTGGTCCGGGGACTAGCTTTTACAATGAGCAGTTCTTC. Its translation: CAWSGPGTSFYNEQFF.

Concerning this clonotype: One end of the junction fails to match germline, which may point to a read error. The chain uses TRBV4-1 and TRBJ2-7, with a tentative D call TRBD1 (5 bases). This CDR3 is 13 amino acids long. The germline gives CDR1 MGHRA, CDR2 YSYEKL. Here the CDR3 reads CACSFDRTYEQYF. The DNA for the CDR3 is TGCGCCTGCAGTTTCGACAGAACCTACGAGCAGTACTTC.

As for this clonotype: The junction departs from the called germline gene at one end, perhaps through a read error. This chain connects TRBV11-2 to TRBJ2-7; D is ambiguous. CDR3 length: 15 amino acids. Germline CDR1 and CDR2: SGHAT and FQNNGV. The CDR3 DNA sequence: TGTGCCAGCAGTTTAGCTTACAGTGACTCCTACGAGCAGTACTTC. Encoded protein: CASSLAYSDSYEQYF.

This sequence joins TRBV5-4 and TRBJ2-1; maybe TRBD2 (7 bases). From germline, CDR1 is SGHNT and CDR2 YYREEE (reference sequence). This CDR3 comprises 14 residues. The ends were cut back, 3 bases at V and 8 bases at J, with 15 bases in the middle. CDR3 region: CASSWGGAVDEQFF. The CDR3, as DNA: TGTGCCAGCAGCTGGGGGGGGGCAGTCGATGAGCAGTTCTTC.

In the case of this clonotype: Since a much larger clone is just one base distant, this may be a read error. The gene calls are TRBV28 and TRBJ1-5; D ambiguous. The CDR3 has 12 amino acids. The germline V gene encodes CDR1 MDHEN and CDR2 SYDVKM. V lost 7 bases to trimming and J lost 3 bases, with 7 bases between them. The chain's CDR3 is CASKIANQPQHF. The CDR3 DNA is TGTGCCAGCAAAATAGCCAATCAGCCCCAGCATTTT.

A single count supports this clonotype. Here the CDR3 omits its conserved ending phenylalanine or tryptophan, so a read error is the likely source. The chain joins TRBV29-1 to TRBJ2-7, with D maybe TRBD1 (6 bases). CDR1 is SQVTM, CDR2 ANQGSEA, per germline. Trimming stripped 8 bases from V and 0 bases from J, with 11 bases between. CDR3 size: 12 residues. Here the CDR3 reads CSSRDTSYEQYI. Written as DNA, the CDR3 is TGCAGCTCCCGGGACACCTCCTACGAGCAGTACATA.

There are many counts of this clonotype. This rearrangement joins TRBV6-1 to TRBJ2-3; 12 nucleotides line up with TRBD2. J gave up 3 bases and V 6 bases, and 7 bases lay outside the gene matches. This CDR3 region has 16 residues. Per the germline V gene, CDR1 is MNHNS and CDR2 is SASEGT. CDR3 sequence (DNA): TGTGCCAGCAGACCGACTAGCGGGAGTATTACAGATACGCAGTATTTT. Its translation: CASRPTSGSITDTQYF.

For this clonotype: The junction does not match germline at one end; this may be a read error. The CDR3 bases are TGTACCAGCAATGGGGTCTTAGACGAGCAGTACTTC. Residues: CTSNGVLDEQYF. The chain links TRBV6-6 to TRBJ2-7, with unresolved D. Germline V lookup: CDR1 MNHNY, CDR2 SVGAGI (reference sequence). The CDR3 spans 12 residues.